The T cell receptor (beta chain) described here comes from a study of blood T cell repertoires in COVID-19. Background on the study: There were acute and convalescent COVID-19 samples, and they came from the United States, Italy and Spain.

This CDR3 has 12 amino acids. Germline CDR1 LGHDT, CDR2 YNNKEL (reference sequence). Trimming removed 5 bases at V and 12 bases at J, with 17 bases between. The assay was immunoSEQ multiplex PCR, and TCRdb's table has in-frame clones only and misses some. The table lists about 35,000 clones, roughly four fifths of them singletons. The chain is built from TRBV3-1 (or the pseudogene TRBV3-2) and TRBJ2-7; the D gene is possibly TRBD2 (6 bases). The receptor was derived from a human donor in a cohort sampled during active COVID-19. Material for sequencing was peripheral blood. The CDR3 DNA follows: TGTGCCAGCAGCAAAGGGGACTTAGGACGGTACTTC. Protein: CASSKGDLGRYF.